This TCR beta chain was captured in a study of cytomegalovirus exposure and HLA in healthy donors. In the PCR, 60 Vbeta and 13 Jbeta primers were used. Repertoires were generated with immunoSEQ multiplex PCR, while TCRdb's copy carries only in-frame clones and drops some. The sample consists of under 200,000 clones, over 65% of them appearing once. Germline CDR1 is MNHNS and CDR2 is SASEGT. This CDR3 contains 14 residues. V lost 3 bases and J 8 bases, leaving 16 bases between the germline ends. This clone was seen just once. Sequencing input: PBMCs. This receptor was obtained from a man in his 60s in good health and CMV-seronegative. The V call is TRBV6-1, the J call TRBJ1-1, with D possibly matching TRBD1 (5 bases). The CDR3: CASSDWGSDREAFF. For the CDR3, the DNA is TGTGCCAGCAGTGATTGGGGAAGCGACAGAGAAGCTTTCTTT.